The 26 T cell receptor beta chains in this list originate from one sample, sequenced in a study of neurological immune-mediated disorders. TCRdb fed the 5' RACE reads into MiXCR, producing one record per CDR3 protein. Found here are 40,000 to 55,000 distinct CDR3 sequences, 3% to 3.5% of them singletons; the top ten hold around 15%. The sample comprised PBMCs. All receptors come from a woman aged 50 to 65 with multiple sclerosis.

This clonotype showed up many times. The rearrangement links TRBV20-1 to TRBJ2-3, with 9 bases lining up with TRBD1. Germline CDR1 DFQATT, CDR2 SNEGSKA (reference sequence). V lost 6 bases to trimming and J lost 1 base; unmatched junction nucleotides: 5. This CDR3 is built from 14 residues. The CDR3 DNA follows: TGCAGTGCCCGGACAGGGGTGGGCACAGATACGCAGTATTTT. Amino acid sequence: CSARTGVGTDTQYF.

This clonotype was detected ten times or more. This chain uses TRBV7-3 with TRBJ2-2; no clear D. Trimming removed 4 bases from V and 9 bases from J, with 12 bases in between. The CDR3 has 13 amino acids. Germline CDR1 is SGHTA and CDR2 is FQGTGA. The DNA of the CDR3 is TGTGCCAGCAGCTACCGTAGGATCTGGGAGCTGTTTTTT. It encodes CASSYRRIWELFF.

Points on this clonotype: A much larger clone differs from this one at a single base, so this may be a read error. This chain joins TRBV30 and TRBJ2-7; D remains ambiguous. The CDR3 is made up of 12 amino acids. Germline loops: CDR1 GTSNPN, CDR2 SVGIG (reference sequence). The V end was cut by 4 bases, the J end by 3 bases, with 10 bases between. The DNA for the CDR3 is TGTGCCTGGATTACCAATTACTACGAGCAGTACTTC. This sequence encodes CAWITNYYEQYF.

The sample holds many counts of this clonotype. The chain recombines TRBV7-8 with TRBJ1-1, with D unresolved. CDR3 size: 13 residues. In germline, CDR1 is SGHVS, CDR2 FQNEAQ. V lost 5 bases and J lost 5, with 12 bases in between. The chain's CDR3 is CASSAVRGTEAFF. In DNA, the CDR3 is TGTGCCAGCAGCGCAGTGCGAGGGACTGAAGCTTTCTTT.

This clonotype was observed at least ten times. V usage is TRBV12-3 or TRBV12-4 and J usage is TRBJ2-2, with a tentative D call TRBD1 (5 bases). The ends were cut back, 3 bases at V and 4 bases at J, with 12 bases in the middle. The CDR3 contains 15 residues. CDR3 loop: CASSLLGPGTGELFF. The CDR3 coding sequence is TGTGCCAGCAGTTTGTTGGGGCCGGGCACCGGGGAGCTGTTTTTT.

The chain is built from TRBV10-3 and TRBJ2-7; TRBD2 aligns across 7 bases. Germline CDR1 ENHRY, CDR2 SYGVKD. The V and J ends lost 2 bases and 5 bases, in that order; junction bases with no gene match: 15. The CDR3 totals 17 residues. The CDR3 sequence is CAISETPAGAPGDEQYF. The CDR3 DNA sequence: TGTGCCATCAGTGAGACCCCGGCGGGAGCTCCGGGGGACGAGCAGTACTTC.

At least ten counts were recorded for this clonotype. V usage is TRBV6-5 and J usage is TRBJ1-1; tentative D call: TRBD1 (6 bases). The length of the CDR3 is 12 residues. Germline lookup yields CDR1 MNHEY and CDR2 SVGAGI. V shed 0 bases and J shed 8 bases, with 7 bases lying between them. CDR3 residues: CASSYSQGEAFF. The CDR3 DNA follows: TGTGCCAGCAGTTACTCGCAGGGGGAAGCTTTCTTT.

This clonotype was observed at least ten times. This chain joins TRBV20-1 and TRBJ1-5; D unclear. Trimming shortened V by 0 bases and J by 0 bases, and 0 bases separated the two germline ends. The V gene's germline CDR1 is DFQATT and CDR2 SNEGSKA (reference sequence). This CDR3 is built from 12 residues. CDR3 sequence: CSARDSNQPQHF. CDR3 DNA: TGCAGTGCTAGAGATAGCAATCAGCCCCAGCATTTT.

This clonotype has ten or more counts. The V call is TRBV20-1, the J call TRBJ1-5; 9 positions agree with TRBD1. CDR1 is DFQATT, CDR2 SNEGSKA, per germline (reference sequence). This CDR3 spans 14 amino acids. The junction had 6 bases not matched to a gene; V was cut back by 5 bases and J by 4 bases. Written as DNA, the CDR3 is TGCAGTGCTGGGGAGACAGGGGGAAATCAGCCCCAGCATTTT. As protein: CSAGETGGNQPQHF.

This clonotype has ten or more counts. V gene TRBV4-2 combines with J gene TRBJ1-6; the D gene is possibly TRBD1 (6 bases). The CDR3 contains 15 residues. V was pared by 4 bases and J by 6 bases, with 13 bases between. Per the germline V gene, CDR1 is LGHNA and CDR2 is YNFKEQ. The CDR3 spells CASSLGGGSNSPLHF. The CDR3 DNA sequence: TGTGCCAGCAGCCTGGGGGGCGGTTCTAATTCACCCCTCCACTTT.

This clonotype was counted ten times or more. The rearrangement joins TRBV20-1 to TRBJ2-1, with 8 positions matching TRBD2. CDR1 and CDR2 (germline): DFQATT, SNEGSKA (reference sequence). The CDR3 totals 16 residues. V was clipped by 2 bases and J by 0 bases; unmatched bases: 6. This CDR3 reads CSARTSGASSYNEQFF. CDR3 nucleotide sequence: TGCAGTGCTAGAACTAGCGGTGCGAGCTCCTACAATGAGCAGTTCTTC.

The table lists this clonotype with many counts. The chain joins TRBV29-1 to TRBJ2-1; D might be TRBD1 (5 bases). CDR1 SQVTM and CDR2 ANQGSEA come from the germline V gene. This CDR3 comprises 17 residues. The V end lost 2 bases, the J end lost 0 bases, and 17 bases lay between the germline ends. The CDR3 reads CSVENFGAYSSYNEQFF. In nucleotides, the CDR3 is TGCAGCGTTGAAAACTTTGGGGCCTATAGCTCCTACAATGAGCAGTTCTTC.

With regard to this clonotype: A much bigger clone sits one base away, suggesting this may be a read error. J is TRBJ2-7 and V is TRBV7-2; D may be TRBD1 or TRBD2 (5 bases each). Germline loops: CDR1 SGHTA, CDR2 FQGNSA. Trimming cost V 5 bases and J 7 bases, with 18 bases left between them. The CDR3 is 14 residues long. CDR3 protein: CASSLRKGSREQYF. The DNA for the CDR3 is TGTGCCAGCAGCCTACGAAAGGGGAGTAGGGAGCAGTACTTC.

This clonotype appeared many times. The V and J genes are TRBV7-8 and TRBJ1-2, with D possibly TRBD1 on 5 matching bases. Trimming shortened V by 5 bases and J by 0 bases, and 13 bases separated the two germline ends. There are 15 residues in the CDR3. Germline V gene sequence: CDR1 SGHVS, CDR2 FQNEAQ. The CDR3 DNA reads TGTGCCAGCAGCATGGGACCTTTTTCTAACTATGGCTACACCTTC. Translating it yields CASSMGPFSNYGYTF.

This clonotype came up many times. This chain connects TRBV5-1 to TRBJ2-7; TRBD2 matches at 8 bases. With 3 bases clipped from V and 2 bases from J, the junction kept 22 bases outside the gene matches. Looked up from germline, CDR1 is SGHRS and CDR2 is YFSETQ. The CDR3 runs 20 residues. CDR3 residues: CASSSHLPGPGGTSTYEQYF. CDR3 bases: TGCGCCAGCAGCTCACATCTTCCGGGACCAGGCGGGACTAGTACCTACGAGCAGTACTTC. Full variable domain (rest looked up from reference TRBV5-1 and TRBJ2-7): KAGVTQTPRYLIKTRGQQVTLSCSPISGHRSVSWYQQTPGQGLQFLFEYFSETQRNKGNFPGRFSGRQFSNSRSEMNVSTLELGDSALYLCASSSHLPGPGGTSTYEQYFGPGTRLTVT.

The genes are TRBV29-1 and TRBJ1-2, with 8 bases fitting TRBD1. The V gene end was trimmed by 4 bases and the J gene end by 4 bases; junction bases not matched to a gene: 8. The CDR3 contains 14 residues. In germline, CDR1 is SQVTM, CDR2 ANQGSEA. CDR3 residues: CSVVSRTGGYGYTF. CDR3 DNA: TGCAGCGTTGTTTCACGTACAGGGGGCTATGGCTACACCTTC.

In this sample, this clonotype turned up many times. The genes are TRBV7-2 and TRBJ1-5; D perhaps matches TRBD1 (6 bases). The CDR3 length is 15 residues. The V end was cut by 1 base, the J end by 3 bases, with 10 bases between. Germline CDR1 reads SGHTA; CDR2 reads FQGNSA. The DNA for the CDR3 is TGTGCCAGCAGCTTAGGAGACAGGTACAATCAGCCCCAGCATTTT. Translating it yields CASSLGDRYNQPQHF.

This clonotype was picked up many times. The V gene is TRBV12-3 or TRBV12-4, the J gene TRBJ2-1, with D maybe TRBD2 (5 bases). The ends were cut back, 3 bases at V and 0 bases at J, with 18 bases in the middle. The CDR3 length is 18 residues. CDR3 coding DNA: TGTGCCAGCAGTTTCGGTCTAGCCTTCTCAAGCTCCTACAATGAGCAGTTCTTC. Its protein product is CASSFGLAFSSSYNEQFF.

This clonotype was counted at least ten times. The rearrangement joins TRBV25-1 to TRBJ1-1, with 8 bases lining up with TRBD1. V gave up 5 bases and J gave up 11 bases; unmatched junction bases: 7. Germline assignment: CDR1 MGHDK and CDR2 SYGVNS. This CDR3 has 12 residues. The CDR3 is CASSRTTGAAFF. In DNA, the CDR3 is TGTGCCAGCAGTCGCACGACAGGGGCGGCTTTCTTT.

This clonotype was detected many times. CDR3 coding DNA: TGCGCCAGCAGCTCAAGGGGACAGGGGACGAACACTGAAGCTTTCTTT. It is translated as CASSSRGQGTNTEAFF. The V call is TRBV5-1, the J call TRBJ1-1; the match to TRBD1 covers 10 bases. V lost 3 bases, J lost 1 base, and 6 bases stayed unmatched. This CDR3 is built from 16 residues. Germline V gives CDR1 SGHRS, CDR2 YFSETQ.

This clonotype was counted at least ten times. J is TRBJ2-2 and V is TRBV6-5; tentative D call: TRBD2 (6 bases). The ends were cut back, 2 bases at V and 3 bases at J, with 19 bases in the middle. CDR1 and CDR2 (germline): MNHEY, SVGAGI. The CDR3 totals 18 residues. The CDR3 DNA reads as TGTGCCAGCAGTTACCCCCCCCCGGGCGGGACGCACACCGGGGAGCTGTTTTTT. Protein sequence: CASSYPPPGGTHTGELFF.

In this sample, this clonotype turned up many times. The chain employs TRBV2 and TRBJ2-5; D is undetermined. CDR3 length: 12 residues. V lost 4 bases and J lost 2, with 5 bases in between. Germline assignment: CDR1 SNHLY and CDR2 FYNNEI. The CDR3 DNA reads TGTGCCAGCAGTGCCTTACAAGAGACCCAGTACTTC. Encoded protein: CASSALQETQYF.

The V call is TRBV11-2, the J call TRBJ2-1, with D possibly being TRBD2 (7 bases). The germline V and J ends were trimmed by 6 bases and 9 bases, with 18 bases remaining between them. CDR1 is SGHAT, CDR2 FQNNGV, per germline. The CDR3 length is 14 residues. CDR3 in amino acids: CASRRGPDVGEQFF. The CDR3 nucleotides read TGTGCCAGCAGGCGGGGGCCCGATGTGGGTGAGCAGTTCTTC.

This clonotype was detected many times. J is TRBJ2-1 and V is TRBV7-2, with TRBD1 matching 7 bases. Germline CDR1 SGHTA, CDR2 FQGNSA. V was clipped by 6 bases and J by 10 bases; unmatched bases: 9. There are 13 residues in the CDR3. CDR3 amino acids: CASSSQQGIEQFF. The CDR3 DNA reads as TGTGCCAGCAGTTCCCAACAGGGGATCGAGCAGTTCTTC.

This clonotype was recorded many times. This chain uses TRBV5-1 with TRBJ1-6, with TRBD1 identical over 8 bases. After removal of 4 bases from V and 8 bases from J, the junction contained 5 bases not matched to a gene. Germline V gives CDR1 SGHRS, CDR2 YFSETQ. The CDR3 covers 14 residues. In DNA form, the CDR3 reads TGCGCCAGCAGCCCCGGACAGGGACATTCACCCCTCCACTTT. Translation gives CASSPGQGHSPLHF.

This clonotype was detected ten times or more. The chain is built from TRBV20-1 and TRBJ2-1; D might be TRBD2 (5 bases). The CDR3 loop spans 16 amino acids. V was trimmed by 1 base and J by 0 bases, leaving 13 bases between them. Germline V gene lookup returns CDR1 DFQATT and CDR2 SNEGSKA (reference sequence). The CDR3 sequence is CSARALAGSSYNEQFF. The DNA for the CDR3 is TGCAGTGCTAGAGCCCTCGCTGGGAGCTCCTACAATGAGCAGTTCTTC.